This T cell receptor (beta chain) was profiled in a study of blood T cell repertoires in COVID-19. Study overall: The United States, Italy and Spain supplied acute and convalescent COVID-19 samples. Sources were T cells, B-cell-depleted T cells, or PBMCs; the material itself was cDNA or gDNA.

This clone has just a few counts. Generated by immunoSEQ multiplex PCR, the TCRdb table keeps only in-frame clones and is missing some. The sample lists around 61,000 clones; roughly nine tenths were seen once. This clonotype was obtained from a man aged 55-75 years with acute or convalescent COVID-19. What was sequenced was peripheral blood.

CDR3 loop: CATSDEGSTNYGYTF. In nucleotides, the CDR3 is TGTGCCACCAGTGATGAGGGCAGCACTAACTATGGCTACACCTTC. This chain uses TRBV24-1 with TRBJ1-2; D not resolved. Trimming left V 3 bases short and J 0 bases short, with 10 bases between. The CDR3 extends over 15 amino acids. CDR1 and CDR2 from the germline V gene are KGHDR and SFDVKD.